This T cell receptor (beta chain) was sequenced during a study of molecular identifiers for immune sequencing clone quantification. Findings of the study overall: Under 1% of molecules in naive cells, but over 99% of effector molecules, belonged to clones above 20 RNA copies.

Sequencing libraries of naive CD8 cells derived from roughly 20,000 to 1,000,000 sorted cells with 10%, 30% or 50% RNA. Sorting was used to obtain naive CD8 T cells (CD8+CD4-CCR7+CD45RA+). TCR libraries were built in bulk with a published protocol and specific TCR primers. TCRdb fed the PCR reads into MiXCR, producing one record per CDR3 protein. This table has around 460,000 distinct CDR3 sequences, 25% appearing once. The V and J ends lost 0 bases and 5 bases, in that order; junction bases with no gene match: 3. Germline-derived CDR1 and CDR2 are SGDLS and YYNGEE. This CDR3 is 15 amino acids long. This clonotype showed up just a few times. What it binds is unknown.

This sequence originates from a human donor in good health. Some libraries in this study had Jurkat cell RNA spiked in. The gene calls are TRBV9 and TRBJ1-4; TRBD1 agrees at 8 bases. The sequenced sample was naive CD8+ T cells from blood, with Jurkat cell RNA spiked in. Subset in this sample: FACS-sorted CD8+CD4-CCR7+CD45RA+ naive T cells. CDR3 protein: CASSVEDRENEKLFF. The DNA of the CDR3 is TGTGCCAGCAGCGTAGAGGACAGGGAGAATGAAAAACTGTTTTTT.